This T cell receptor beta chain was identified in a study of blood T cell repertoires in COVID-19. About the research overall: The United States, Italy and Spain supplied acute and convalescent COVID-19 samples. PBMCs, B-cell-depleted T cells, or T cells provided the cDNA or gDNA that made up the material.

Participants reported their clinical history, and cohort assignment relied on those reports. Notes on this clone: Other DNA variants within this sample encode the same CDR3.

TCRdb's copy holds only in-frame clones and misses some; the assay was immunoSEQ multiplex PCR. This repertoire shows 250,000 to 300,000 clones, around 90% found once; its top ten account for 1.7%. The CDR3 spans 13 residues. From germline, CDR1 is SGDLS and CDR2 YYNGEE. The J segment lost 2 bases and the V segment lost 5 bases, leaving 2 bases of the junction unmatched. The chain uses TRBV9 and TRBJ2-7; 9 bases are shared with TRBD2. This clonotype originated in a woman in her forties who had recovered from COVID-19. The sequenced material came from PBMCs or T cells enriched from blood (not recorded which). CDR3 nucleotide sequence: TGTGCCAGCAGTCCTAGCGGGGCCTACGAGCAGTACTTC. As protein: CASSPSGAYEQYF.